The 32 T cell receptor beta chains below were found in one sample sequenced in a study of T cell responses to AZD1222 COVID-19 vaccine. TCRdb's table, derived via immunoSEQ multiplex PCR, lists solely in-frame clones and lacks some. The sample records 70,000 to 95,000 clones, about nine tenths being singletons. Here the sequenced sample was peripheral blood, taken on day 0 of AZD1222 vaccination. The receptors originated from an adult in good health.

The CDR3 DNA reads as TGTGCCAGCAGCTATGGGGCCTATGGCTACACCTTC. The encoded protein is CASSYGAYGYTF. The gene calls are TRBV7-9 and TRBJ1-2, with D perhaps TRBD1 (5 bases). V was clipped by 4 bases and J by 4 bases, with 7 bases between them. The length of the CDR3 is 12 residues. Looked up from germline, CDR1 is SEHNR and CDR2 is FQNEAQ (reference sequence).

The chain is built from TRBV19 and TRBJ2-1, with D maybe TRBD2 (7 bases). The ends were cut back, 4 bases at V and 6 bases at J, with 13 bases in the middle. This CDR3 is built from 14 residues. From germline, CDR1 is LNHDA and CDR2 SQIVND (reference sequence). The CDR3 protein is CASSTGGRGNEQFF. As DNA, the CDR3 is TGTGCCAGTAGTACCGGGGGGCGTGGCAATGAGCAGTTCTTC.

The J gene is TRBJ2-7, the V gene TRBV5-5; D might be TRBD1 (6 bases). Germline CDR1 is SGHKS and CDR2 is YYEKEE (reference sequence). CDR3 size: 13 residues. The V gene lost 3 bases and the J gene lost 2 bases, with 9 bases spanning the gap. Here the CDR3 reads CASSSGTPYEQYF. CDR3 nucleotides: TGTGCCAGCAGCTCAGGGACACCCTACGAGCAGTACTTC.

The chain uses TRBV5-1 and TRBJ1-1; D ambiguous. Germline CDR1 and CDR2: SGHRS and YFSETQ. This CDR3 is built from 15 residues. Trimming removed 0 bases from V and 5 bases from J, with 14 bases in between. CDR3 loop: CASSLAVGLGTEAFF. Here the CDR3 DNA reads TGCGCCAGCAGCTTGGCCGTAGGGTTGGGGACTGAAGCTTTCTTT.

The count of this clone is one. V gene TRBV19 combines with J gene TRBJ1-3; D not resolved. V was pared by 5 bases and J by 8 bases, with 7 bases between. CDR1 and CDR2 (germline): LNHDA, SQIVND (reference sequence). The CDR3 is 11 residues long. DNA for the CDR3: TGTGCCAGTAGTTACACGGACACCATATATTTT. Protein: CASSYTDTIYF.

The chain links TRBV5-1 to TRBJ2-2; the match to TRBD2 covers 13 bases. Germline CDR1 is SGHRS and CDR2 is YFSETQ. The CDR3 is 18 amino acids. Losses at the gene ends were 3 bases for V and 0 bases for J; bases not matched to a gene: 5. CDR3 loop: CASSSGLAGPTNTGELFF. CDR3 sequence (DNA): TGCGCCAGCAGCTCGGGACTAGCGGGGCCTACGAACACCGGGGAGCTGTTTTTT.

This clone occurred once. The chain is built from TRBV5-5 and TRBJ1-1; D gene unclear. The CDR3 totals 16 residues. Germline V lookup: CDR1 SGHKS, CDR2 YYEKEE (reference sequence). V was trimmed by 0 bases and J by 1 base, leaving 13 bases between them. CDR3 region: CASSLVSLIWNTEAFF. The CDR3 coding sequence is TGTGCCAGCAGCTTGGTCTCACTAATTTGGAACACTGAAGCTTTCTTT.

The chain couples TRBV7-9 to TRBJ2-2; D is perhaps TRBD1 or TRBD2 (5 bases each). V was cut by 1 base and J by 4 bases, with 7 bases left in between. Germline CDR1 is SEHNR and CDR2 is FQNEAQ (reference sequence). The length of the CDR3 is 14 residues. The CDR3 is CASSLGGATGELFF. The CDR3 nucleotides read TGTGCCAGCAGCTTAGGAGGGGCCACCGGGGAGCTGTTTTTT.

The chain is built from TRBV24-1 and TRBJ2-3, with 7 bases fitting TRBD2. J gave up 3 bases and V 11 bases, and 7 bases lay outside the gene matches. Germline lookup yields CDR1 KGHDR and CDR2 SFDVKD. The CDR3 is 13 amino acids. The CDR3 loop is CASRGVGTDTQYF. For the CDR3, the DNA is TGTGCCAGCCGGGGGGTCGGGACAGATACGCAGTATTTT.

The gene calls are TRBV2 and TRBJ2-1; 11 bases are shared with TRBD2. Per germline, CDR1 SNHLY and CDR2 FYNNEI. This CDR3 spans 19 amino acids. Trimming cost V 2 bases and J 1 base; bases outside gene matches: 10. CDR3 protein: CASSEMSILAGGSYNEQFF. For the CDR3, the DNA is TGTGCCAGCAGTGAAATGTCCATCTTAGCGGGAGGGTCCTACAATGAGCAGTTCTTC.

The chain uses TRBV5-1 and TRBJ1-2; unclear D gene. Germline CDR1 reads SGHRS; CDR2 reads YFSETQ. V gave up 6 bases and J gave up 2 bases, with 14 bases separating them. This CDR3 region has 14 residues. CDR3 bases: TGCGCCAGCACCCCCGAACCGCGAAACTATGGCTACACCTTC. It yields the protein CASTPEPRNYGYTF.

The rearrangement joins TRBV2 to TRBJ2-2; unclear D gene. This CDR3 has 15 amino acids. Trimming took 0 bases from V and 5 from J, leaving 10 bases between them. Germline V gives CDR1 SNHLY, CDR2 FYNNEI. CDR3: CASSEALVLTGELFF. CDR3 bases: TGTGCCAGCAGTGAAGCGCTTGTTTTAACCGGGGAGCTGTTTTTT.

The chain couples TRBV19 to TRBJ2-7; perhaps D is TRBD1 or TRBD2 (6 bases each). The CDR3 has 15 amino acids. CDR1 is LNHDA and CDR2 is SQIVND in the germline V gene (reference sequence). Trimming took 3 bases from V and 7 from J, leaving 19 bases between them. The CDR3 DNA sequence: TGTGCCAGTAGTATGGGGGGACATCCTACGAGGGAGCAGTACTTC. This sequence encodes CASSMGGHPTREQYF.

The count of this clone is one. CDR3 DNA: TGTGCCAGCAGCTTAGGGACAGGATATGAAGCTTTCTTT. As protein: CASSLGTGYEAFF. This chain connects TRBV11-2 to TRBJ1-1, with 7 bases that match TRBD1. Germline trimming cut 1 base from V and 7 bases from J; bases unmatched to any gene: 3. The CDR3 has 13 residues. CDR1 and CDR2 from the germline V gene are SGHAT and FQNNGV.

The chain links TRBV6-1 to TRBJ2-3; TRBD2 might be the D (7 bases). There are 14 residues in the CDR3. CDR1 is MNHNS, CDR2 SASEGT, per germline. V was shortened by 3 bases and J by 3 bases, with 10 bases between the two germline ends. Written as DNA, the CDR3 is TGTGCCAGCAGTGACGGGGGGCTTACAGATACGCAGTATTTT. This translates into CASSDGGLTDTQYF.

The genes are TRBV25-1 and TRBJ2-1; tentatively, D is TRBD2 (5 bases). Germline CDR1 and CDR2: MGHDK and SYGVNS. V dropped 4 bases and J dropped 9 bases, with 16 bases sitting between them. This CDR3 spans 14 amino acids. DNA of the CDR3: TGTGCCAGCAGTGTTCCAGCGGCCTCTGGTGAGCAGTTCTTC. Its protein product is CASSVPAASGEQFF.

J is TRBJ1-4 and V is TRBV9, with D uncertain. The germline gives CDR1 SGDLS, CDR2 YYNGEE. This CDR3 region has 14 residues. V lost 4 bases and J 6 bases, leaving 13 bases between the germline ends. The CDR3 reads CASSQDLSDEKLFF. DNA for the CDR3: TGTGCCAGCAGCCAGGACTTGAGCGATGAAAAACTGTTTTTT. The whole variable domain, remainder taken from reference TRBV9 and TRBJ1-4, is DSGVTQTPKHLITATGQRVTLRCSPRSGDLSVYWYQQSLDQGLQFLIQYYNGEERAKGNILERFSAQQFPDLHSELNLSSLELGDSALYFCASSQDLSDEKLFFGSGTQLSVL.

This clone was detected only once. V gene TRBV10-1 combines with J gene TRBJ2-5, with D possibly being TRBD1 (5 bases). The germline V gene has CDR1 WNHNN and CDR2 SYGVQD (reference sequence). The ends were cut back, 2 bases at V and 3 bases at J, with 16 bases in the middle. CDR3 size: 16 residues. CDR3: CASSERRQWAKETQYF. The CDR3 nucleotides are TGCGCCAGCAGTGAGCGCCGACAGTGGGCAAAAGAGACCCAGTACTTC.

This clone turned up a few times. The chain combines TRBV4-2 with TRBJ2-7; 9 bases line up with TRBD2. The CDR3 consists of 18 residues. V gave up 1 base and J gave up 0 bases; unmatched junction bases: 10. Germline CDR1 is LGHNA and CDR2 is YNFKEQ. The CDR3 region is CASSQVDSGGQFSYEQYF. The CDR3 DNA follows: TGTGCCAGCAGCCAAGTAGATAGCGGGGGCCAATTCTCCTACGAGCAGTACTTC.

The chain links TRBV7-3 to TRBJ2-5; D uncertain. V was cut by 5 bases and J by 5 bases, with 12 bases left in between. The CDR3 runs 13 residues. CDR1 and CDR2 (germline): SGHTA, FQGTGA. Written as DNA, the CDR3 is TGTGCCAGCAGCGCCAATCTGGGGGAGACCCAGTACTTC. Translation gives CASSANLGETQYF.

This chain links TRBV5-1 with TRBJ2-5; tentative D call: TRBD2 (5 bases). The germline V gene encodes CDR1 SGHRS and CDR2 YFSETQ. The CDR3 is 16 amino acids. The V gene lost 1 base and the J gene lost 0 bases, with 13 bases spanning the gap. The CDR3 loop is CASSLSMGAYQETQYF. CDR3 in DNA: TGCGCCAGCAGCTTGTCTATGGGAGCGTACCAAGAGACCCAGTACTTC.

The gene calls are TRBV7-9 and TRBJ1-4, with D perhaps matching TRBD1 (6 bases). Germline values: CDR1 SEHNR, CDR2 FQNEAQ (reference sequence). The CDR3 consists of 14 residues. Trimming stripped 5 bases from V and 4 bases from J, with 11 bases between. CDR3 protein: CASSLGQLNEKLFF. CDR3 nucleotide sequence: TGTGCCAGCAGCCTTGGACAGCTTAATGAAAAACTGTTTTTT.

The chain uses TRBV5-8 and TRBJ1-3; TRBD1 is a possible D gene (5 bases). Trimming stripped 6 bases from V and 0 bases from J, with 10 bases between. The CDR3 contains 14 residues. CDR1 and CDR2 (germline): SGHTS, YDEGEE. The CDR3 here is CASKNRISGNTIYF. The CDR3, as DNA: TGTGCCAGCAAAAACAGGATCTCTGGAAACACCATATATTTT.

In its sample, this clone was seen once. The chain employs TRBV7-9 and TRBJ1-3; D ambiguous. The germline CDR1 and CDR2 sequences are SEHNR and FQNEAQ (reference sequence). Trimming took 4 bases from V and 7 from J, leaving 14 bases between them. The CDR3 contains 14 residues. The CDR3 loop reads CASSSPDRRNTIYF. CDR3 nucleotides: TGTGCCAGCAGCTCCCCGGACCGACGGAACACCATATATTTT.

The V call is TRBV30, the J call TRBJ1-4; D gene unclear. Germline V gene lookup returns CDR1 GTSNPN and CDR2 SVGIG (reference sequence). Trimming pared 0 bases from V and 8 bases from J, leaving 4 bases between. CDR3 size: 11 residues. The CDR3 is CAWSVSEKLFF. The CDR3 nucleotides read TGTGCCTGGAGTGTTTCGGAAAAACTGTTTTTT.

CDR3 region: CASRGFSILNQPQHF. The CDR3 DNA is TGTGCCAGTAGGGGGTTCTCAATCCTCAATCAGCCCCAGCATTTT. The chain combines TRBV19 with TRBJ1-5; D gene ambiguous. With 6 bases removed from V and 3 bases from J, the gap between germline ends came to 15 bases. Germline assignment: CDR1 LNHDA and CDR2 SQIVND (reference sequence). CDR3 length equals 15 residues.

This rearrangement joins TRBV30 to TRBJ2-1, with D perhaps matching TRBD2 (5 bases). The V gene's germline CDR1 is GTSNPN and CDR2 SVGIG (reference sequence). CDR3 length: 13 amino acids. With 3 bases removed from V and 3 bases from J, the gap between germline ends came to 9 bases. The CDR3 DNA follows: TGTGCCTGGAGGGACTGGATCTACAATGAGCAGTTCTTC. Residues: CAWRDWIYNEQFF.

The chain couples TRBV6-5 to TRBJ1-1, with D hard to call. CDR3 length equals 13 residues. V lost 8 bases, J lost 4 bases, and 14 bases lay in between. The germline CDR1 and CDR2 sequences are MNHEY and SVGAGI. CDR3 coding DNA: TGTGCCAGCCTCTACCCTTCTGGCACTGAAGCTTTCTTT. It encodes CASLYPSGTEAFF.

The chain employs TRBV5-8 and TRBJ1-2; unclear D gene. CDR3 size: 12 residues. Trimming left V 1 base short and J 8 bases short, with 9 bases between. CDR1 SGHTS and CDR2 YDEGEE come from the germline V gene. The CDR3 reads CASSLSANGYTF. DNA of the CDR3: TGTGCCAGCAGCTTGAGCGCTAACGGCTACACCTTC.

The chain links TRBV6-5 to TRBJ1-1; possible D gene TRBD1, 5 bases. V was shortened by 7 bases and J by 1 base, with 13 bases between the two germline ends. The CDR3 is made up of 14 amino acids. Germline V CDR1 and CDR2: MNHEY, SVGAGI. CDR3 DNA sequence: TGTGCCAGCATCCCCCCGGGGCAGAACACTGAAGCTTTCTTT. This translates into CASIPPGQNTEAFF.

The rearrangement joins TRBV24-1 to TRBJ2-7, with D unclear. Germline lookup yields CDR1 KGHDR and CDR2 SFDVKD. This CDR3 comprises 12 residues. Trimming pared 2 bases from V and 1 base from J, leaving 2 bases between. CDR3 amino acids: CATSDSSYEQYF. DNA for the CDR3: TGTGCCACCAGTGATTCGTCCTACGAGCAGTACTTC.

The chain joins TRBV12-3 or TRBV12-4 to TRBJ2-7; 9 positions match TRBD2. The V gene end was trimmed by 7 bases and the J gene end by 2 bases; junction bases not matched to a gene: 0. The CDR3 totals 12 residues. Here the CDR3 reads CASKREAYEQYF. CDR3 nucleotide sequence: TGTGCCAGCAAGCGGGAGGCCTACGAGCAGTACTTC.